The 19 T cell receptor beta chains below were found in one sample sequenced in a study of cytomegalovirus exposure and HLA in healthy donors. Data came from immunoSEQ multiplex PCR; TCRdb stores just in-frame clones and leaves some out. The sample has about 120,000 clones, about 84% seen once. Input material: PBMCs. Receptors originate from a woman in her 30s in good health and CMV-seronegative.

The rearrangement uses TRBV30 and TRBJ1-1, with D possibly being TRBD1 (6 bases). CDR1 and CDR2 from the germline V gene are GTSNPN and SVGIG (reference sequence). The V gene lost 2 bases and the J gene lost 4 bases, with 11 bases spanning the gap. This CDR3 contains 13 residues. CDR3 DNA sequence: TGTGCCTGGAGTCAGGGGTTTCCCACTGAAGCTTTCTTT. Encoded protein: CAWSQGFPTEAFF. Based on the CDR3 plus reference TRBV30 and TRBJ1-1, the full variable domain is SQTIHQWPATLVQPVGSPLSLECTVEGTSNPNLYWYRQAAGRGLQLLFYSVGIGQISSEVPQNLSASRPQDRQFILSSKKLLLSDSGFYLCAWSQGFPTEAFFGQGTRLTVV.

The rearrangement joins TRBV7-6 to TRBJ1-5; 7 positions agree with TRBD1. Germline-derived CDR1 and CDR2 are SGHVS and FNYEAQ. The CDR3 is 15 residues long. Trimming cost V 5 bases and J 7 bases; bases outside gene matches: 11. CDR3 amino acids: CASSLTTGRWQPQHF. CDR3 DNA: TGTGCCAGCAGCCTAACGACAGGGAGGTGGCAGCCCCAGCATTTT.

The chain uses TRBV9 and TRBJ1-1, with TRBD1 identical over 9 bases. This CDR3 spans 14 amino acids. V shed 1 base, J shed 6 bases, and the junction held 4 bases outside the gene matches. Germline CDR1 reads SGDLS; CDR2 reads YYNGEE. The CDR3 bases are TGTGCCAGCAGCGTACCGGACAGGGGCGCTGAAGCTTTCTTT. It translates to CASSVPDRGAEAFF.

The chain couples TRBV11-3 to TRBJ1-2; 8 nucleotides agree with TRBD1. CDR1 is SGHNT, CDR2 YENEEA, per germline. V gave up 5 bases and J gave up 8 bases; unmatched junction bases: 7. The CDR3 contains 13 residues. DNA of the CDR3: TGTGCCAGCAGCGGACAGGGATCGGAGGGCTACACCTTC. As protein: CASSGQGSEGYTF.

This chain uses TRBV7-9 with TRBJ2-7; TRBD1 aligns across 7 bases. After removal of 4 bases from V and 7 bases from J, the junction contained 7 bases not matched to a gene. CDR3 length: 13 residues. In germline, CDR1 is SEHNR, CDR2 FQNEAQ (reference sequence). The CDR3 DNA is TGTGCCAGCAGCTGGACAGGACTGGAAGAGCAGTACTTC. This sequence encodes CASSWTGLEEQYF.

The V call is TRBV6-1, the J call TRBJ2-5, with 10 bases identical to TRBD2. Germline CDR1 MNHNS, CDR2 SASEGT. V was clipped by 4 bases and J by 9 bases; unmatched bases: 11. The CDR3 is 15 amino acids. The CDR3 coding sequence is TGTGCCAGCAGTGGGACTAGCGGCGCGGGTGGGTCCCAGTACTTC. The encoded protein is CASSGTSGAGGSQYF.

The chain carries TRBV6-5 and TRBJ2-5; a possible D gene is TRBD2 (7 bases). The length of the CDR3 is 15 residues. The V gene's germline CDR1 is MNHEY and CDR2 SVGAGI. Trimming cost V 7 bases and J 4 bases, with 19 bases left between them. CDR3 sequence: CASTPSGGLVETQYF. DNA for the CDR3: TGTGCCAGCACCCCTTCGGGGGGCCTCGTAGAGACCCAGTACTTC.

The rearrangement joins TRBV6-1 to TRBJ1-5; D gene uncertain. The CDR3 runs to 15 residues. Trimming took off 1 base at V and 7 bases at J, with 14 bases between the two ends. Germline V CDR1 and CDR2: MNHNS, SASEGT. The DNA of the CDR3 is TGTGCCAGCAGTGAAGAGCCCGGCAGAGGGCAGCCCCAGCATTTT. Translation gives CASSEEPGRGQPQHF.

The chain combines TRBV9 with TRBJ2-2, with 10 bases aligning to TRBD1. CDR1 and CDR2 from the germline V gene are SGDLS and YYNGEE. The CDR3 totals 17 residues. J was trimmed by 4 bases and V by 1 base; bases with no gene match: 7. CDR3 bases: TGTGCCAGCAGCGTATCCGACAGGGGGCGGACCACCGGGGAGCTGTTTTTT. Its protein product is CASSVSDRGRTTGELFF. Supplemented by reference TRBV9 and TRBJ2-2, the full variable domain reads DSGVTQTPKHLITATGQRVTLRCSPRSGDLSVYWYQQSLDQGLQFLIQYYNGEERAKGNILERFSAQQFPDLHSELNLSSLELGDSALYFCASSVSDRGRTTGELFFGEGSRLTVL.

This chain connects TRBV7-2 to TRBJ2-7; 9 bases agree with TRBD2. This CDR3 comprises 15 residues. Trimming cost V 1 base and J 2 bases; bases outside gene matches: 3. Germline V CDR1 and CDR2: SGHTA, FQGNSA. This CDR3 is CASSLEGGGAYEQYF. CDR3 nucleotide sequence: TGTGCCAGCAGCTTAGAGGGCGGGGGGGCCTACGAGCAGTACTTC.

The chain combines TRBV11-2 with TRBJ1-2, with D possibly being TRBD1 (5 bases). Germline CDR1 is SGHAT and CDR2 is FQNNGV. The CDR3 extends over 14 amino acids. V lost 5 bases and J 6 bases, leaving 16 bases between the germline ends. This CDR3 reads CASSQGRGKDGYTF. Written as DNA, the CDR3 is TGTGCCAGCAGCCAAGGGCGGGGCAAGGATGGCTACACCTTC.

The chain couples TRBV6-5 to TRBJ1-2, with 9 bases aligning to TRBD1. The CDR3 has 14 amino acids. CDR1 is MNHEY, CDR2 SVGAGI, per germline. The V segment lost 6 bases and the J segment 8 bases; nucleotides outside the gene matches: 10. The CDR3 DNA is TGTGCCAGCAGCCCACAGGGGGCGGCGGAAGGCTACACCTTC. This translates into CASSPQGAAEGYTF.

The chain recombines TRBV28 with TRBJ2-5, with a possible D match to TRBD2 (7 bases). V lost 2 bases, J lost 1 base, and 17 bases lay in between. The CDR3 sequence is 17 residues long. From germline, CDR1 is MDHEN and CDR2 SYDVKM. The CDR3 loop is CASSLGGGSASQETQYF. In nucleotides, the CDR3 is TGTGCCAGCAGTTTAGGGGGGGGCAGCGCCAGCCAAGAGACCCAGTACTTC.

The chain is built from TRBV29-1 and TRBJ2-7, with 8 bases aligning to TRBD1. The V gene end was trimmed by 6 bases and the J gene end by 4 bases; junction bases not matched to a gene: 14. The CDR3 is 15 amino acids. CDR1 is SQVTM and CDR2 is ANQGSEA in the germline V gene. DNA of the CDR3: TGCAGCGTCGGAAGCCAGGGGGCGCGAAGGTACGAGCAGTACTTC. It translates to CSVGSQGARRYEQYF.

The chain links TRBV14 to TRBJ2-7, with D possibly TRBD2 on 5 matching bases. Trimming took 2 bases from V and 4 from J, leaving 12 bases between them. The CDR3 is made up of 14 amino acids. CDR1 is SGHDN, CDR2 FVKESK, per germline. The CDR3 DNA follows: TGTGCCAGCAGCCAAACCGGGATACTATACGAGCAGTACTTC. This codes for CASSQTGILYEQYF. Together with reference TRBV14 and TRBJ2-7, the CDR3 gives the full variable domain: EAGVTQFPSHSVIEKGQTVTLRCDPISGHDNLYWYRRVMGKEIKFLLHFVKESKQDESGMPNNRFLAERTGGTYSTLKVQPAELEDSGVYFCASSQTGILYEQYFGPGTRLTVT.

The chain combines TRBV7-2 with TRBJ1-1, with a weak D call TRBD1 (5 bases). V lost 3 bases to trimming and J lost 4 bases, with 18 bases between them. The germline V gene encodes CDR1 SGHTA and CDR2 FQGNSA. This CDR3 contains 16 residues. The CDR3 here is CASSFPGPGRATEAFF. In DNA form, the CDR3 reads TGTGCCAGCAGCTTCCCAGGCCCAGGGAGGGCCACTGAAGCTTTCTTT.

In the case of this clone: This may be a read error: a much more frequent sequence differs by one nucleotide. The chain joins TRBV6-1 to TRBJ2-3, with TRBD2 identical over 12 bases. Germline V lookup: CDR1 MNHNS, CDR2 SASEGT. The CDR3 extends over 15 amino acids. J lost 4 bases, V lost 2 bases, and 1 base had no gene match. The CDR3 nucleotides are TGTGCCAGCAGTGAATCTAGCGGGGGGGCAGATACGCAGTATTTT. Encoded protein: CASSESSGGADTQYF.

This clone was detected once. The chain couples TRBV6-5 to TRBJ1-1; tentative D call: TRBD1 (5 bases). Germline V gene data show CDR1 as MNHEY and CDR2 as SVGAGI. This CDR3 contains 13 residues. V was shortened by 9 bases and J by 0 bases, with 11 bases between the two germline ends. The CDR3 region is CASISGVNTEAFF. CDR3 coding DNA: TGTGCCAGTATTTCGGGGGTGAACACTGAAGCTTTCTTT.

The V gene is TRBV19, the J gene TRBJ1-2, with no clear D. There are 13 residues in the CDR3. Germline CDR1 is LNHDA and CDR2 is SQIVND (reference sequence). Trimming pared 3 bases from V and 2 bases from J, leaving 7 bases between. DNA of the CDR3: TGTGCCAGTAGTATTGGCGGGAACTATGGCTACACCTTC. Its translation: CASSIGGNYGYTF.